What follows are 5 T cell receptor beta chains derived from one specimen sequenced in a study of T cells in Graves' hyperthyroidism and ophthalmopathy. RNA transcripts yielded amplified TCR beta CDR3 regions. First-round RT-PCR targeting the TCR CDR3 was performed with the HTBI primer set. Using its own MiXCR run on the multiplex PCR reads, TCRdb lists one record per CDR3 protein. The data contain roughly 580,000 distinct CDR3 sequences, 35% to 55% of them singletons. Sequences were obtained from peripheral blood or thyroid tissue (not recorded which). Receptor source: a woman younger than 30 with Graves' hyperthyroidism.

This clonotype was picked up a small number of times. This chain uses TRBV6-5 with TRBJ2-7, with 7 bases that match TRBD1. The CDR3 has 15 amino acids. Germline lookup yields CDR1 MNHEY and CDR2 SVGAGI. V gave up 0 bases and J gave up 2 bases; unmatched junction bases: 4. The CDR3 DNA sequence: TGTGCCAGCAGTTACTCTTGGACAGGCACCTACGAGCAGTACTTC. Translating it yields CASSYSWTGTYEQYF.

This clonotype was seen more than once but under ten times. This chain uses TRBV13 with TRBJ1-2; TRBD1 is a possible D gene (5 bases). This CDR3 is built from 15 residues. CDR1 is PRHDT, CDR2 FYEKMQ, per germline (reference sequence). Trimming removed 0 bases from V and 6 bases from J, with 14 bases in between. The CDR3 DNA sequence: TGTGCCAGCAGCTTAGGGGGTACAGGTCCCCATGGCTACACCTTC. Its protein is CASSLGGTGPHGYTF.

Of note for this clonotype: This sequence may be a read error, since a much larger clone differs from it by one base. The rearrangement joins TRBV2 to TRBJ2-7, with 9 bases fitting TRBD1. This CDR3 has 12 residues. The ends lost 4 bases at V and 12 bases at J; junction bases unmatched: 7. Germline lookup yields CDR1 SNHLY and CDR2 FYNNEI. The DNA of the CDR3 is TGTGCCAGCAGTGGGGGACAGGGTGCCACGTACTTC. Residues: CASSGGQGATYF. The whole variable domain, remainder taken from reference TRBV2 and TRBJ2-7, is EPEVTQTPSHQVTQMGQEVILRCVPISNHLYFYWYRQILGQKVEFLVSFYNNEISEKSEIFDDQFSVERPDGSNFTLKIRSTKLEDSAMYFCASSGGQGATYFGPGTRLTVT.

V and J are TRBV24-1 and TRBJ2-5, with TRBD2 matching 8 bases. CDR3 length equals 14 residues. J gave up 4 bases and V 3 bases, and 3 bases lay outside the gene matches. The germline gives CDR1 KGHDR, CDR2 SFDVKD. The CDR3 DNA reads TGTGCCACCAGTGATACAGCGGGGGTAGAGACCCAGTACTTC. Translating it yields CATSDTAGVETQYF.

The genes are TRBV4-1 and TRBJ2-5; D is possibly TRBD2 (7 bases). Looked up from germline, CDR1 is MGHRA and CDR2 is YSYEKL. There are 15 residues in the CDR3. V was pared by 3 bases and J by 5 bases, with 16 bases between. The CDR3 reads CASSQTIRGGETQYF. The CDR3 region has the DNA TGCGCCAGCAGCCAGACTATCAGGGGAGGGGAGACCCAGTACTTC.